This is a list of T cell receptor beta chains from one sample in a study of T-cell memory formation after mild COVID-19. MiXCR, applied by TCRdb to the 5' RACE reads, yields one record per CDR3 protein. This table holds about 540,000 distinct CDR3 sequences, roughly 21% found once. Material for sequencing was PBMCs or a T cell subset sorted from them (not recorded which). Receptors originate from an adult woman who had mild COVID-19 (a few samples of this study predate the infection). Cell type and time point are not known. The CDR3 runs from the conserved cysteine through the conserved F or W. Fields, in order: V gene, clone size, D gene, J gene, CDR3 DNA, CDR3 protein. The D gene is left open where the match is weak. Size is stated for part of the rows, as once, few or many counts, or as a class when the clone is expanded.

TRBV11-2	many	.	TRBJ2-1	TGTGCCAGCAGCTTAATTGGGGGAGTGGGCGATGAGCAGTTCTTC	CASSLIGGVGDEQFF
TRBV25-1	few	TRBD1	TRBJ2-3	TGTGCCAGCAAAGCGGCCCAGGGACAGCAGCAGTTGGGGACGCAGTATTTT	CASKAAQGQQQLGTQYF
TRBV6-4	many	.	TRBJ1-1	TGTGCCAGCAGTGACGGGGAGAACACTGAAGCTTTCTTT	CASSDGENTEAFF
TRBV7-9	.	.	TRBJ2-1	TGTGCCAGCAGCTCCGACGGACGCTCCTACAATGAGCAGTTCTTC	CASSSDGRSYNEQFF
TRBV7-9	.	.	TRBJ2-3	TGTGCCAGCAGCTTAGGGGTCGCGGAGCGGATCACGCAGTATTTT	CASSLGVAERITQYF
TRBV7-8	.	TRBD1	TRBJ2-7	TGTGCCAGCAGTCAGGACAGGGGGATGGGGATGGAGCAGTACTTC	CASSQDRGMGMEQYF
TRBV7-2	.	TRBD1	TRBJ2-1	TGTGCCAGCTGTCTCCCGGGACAGGGAAACAATGAGCAGTTCTTC	CASCLPGQGNNEQFF
TRBV5-5	few	.	TRBJ2-3	TGTGCCAGCAGCTTGCGCCGGGCAGATACGCAGTATTTT	CASSLRRADTQYF
TRBV9	many	.	TRBJ2-2	TGTGCCAGCAGCGTATCAGGGGCAGGGAGGCATGACGGGGAGCTGTTTTTT	CASSVSGAGRHDGELFF
TRBV7-9	many	TRBD2	TRBJ2-3	TGTGCCAGCAGCCTAATCCGAGCGGGGAGCACAGATACGCAGTATTTT	CASSLIRAGSTDTQYF
TRBV20-1	few	.	TRBJ1-1	TGCAGTGCTACAGAGACAGGCGAACTTGAAGCTTTCTTT	CSATETGELEAFF
TRBV18	.	.	TRBJ1-2	TGTGCCAGCTCACCTACCGGAGGGGCGGGAGGCTACACCTTC	CASSPTGGAGGYTF
TRBV21-1	.	.	TRBJ1-1	TGTGCCAGCAGCGAGAAACCGGGACAGGGTAAGGGTGCTGAAGCTTTCTTT	CASSEKPGQGKGAEAFF
TRBV5-4	.	TRBD1	TRBJ1-2	TGTGCCAGCAGCTATGAGGGACAGGACCGCTATGGCTACACCTTC	CASSYEGQDRYGYTF
TRBV7-2	few	TRBD2	TRBJ2-7	TGTGCCAGCAGAACTAGCGGGGTCTACGAGCAGTACTTC	CASRTSGVYEQYF
TRBV29-1	.	.	TRBJ1-2	TGCAGCGTCCTGATACGGGCCCTGGGAGGTGGCTACACCTTC	CSVLIRALGGGYTF
TRBV5-1	few	.	TRBJ2-1	TGCGCCAGCAGCGCTTTGCCCGGGGAGTACAATGAGCAGTTCTTC	CASSALPGEYNEQFF
TRBV11-2	many	TRBD1	TRBJ1-1	TGTGCCAGCAGCTTAAAAGGGACGAGGGACAGTGAAGCTTTCTTT	CASSLKGTRDSEAFF
TRBV6-2/TRBV6-3	.	TRBD1	TRBJ2-2	TGTGCCAGCAGGGTACAGGGGGCCCGGGAGCTGTTTTTT	CASRVQGARELFF
TRBV7-9	few	TRBD2	TRBJ2-1	TGTGCCAGCAGCGTAACTAGCGGCCGAAGGAATGAGCAGTTCTTC	CASSVTSGRRNEQFF
TRBV25-1	.	.	TRBJ1-2	TGTGCCAGCAGTGGACATGACGGCTACACCTTC	CASSGHDGYTF
TRBV6-5	few	TRBD1	TRBJ2-7	TGTGCCAGCAGTTACAACACAGGGGTCTACGAGCAGTACTTC	CASSYNTGVYEQYF
TRBV18	few	TRBD1	TRBJ2-1	TGTGCCAGCTCACCAGGACAGGGGGCTCAGAATGAGCAGTTCTTC	CASSPGQGAQNEQFF
TRBV4-2	.	TRBD2	TRBJ2-1	TGTGCCAGCAGCCAAGAGACCAACAGTAGCGGGGTCCCAAACAATGAGCAGTTCTTC	CASSQETNSSGVPNNEQFF
TRBV20-1	.	TRBD2	TRBJ2-7	TGCAGTGCAGGGCGGGGGTCCGTGGACTACGAGCAGTACTTC	CSAGRGSVDYEQYF
TRBV7-2	many	TRBD2	TRBJ2-3	TGTGCCAGCAGCTCCCTAGCGGGAATAGCAGATACGCAGTATTTT	CASSSLAGIADTQYF
TRBV5-1	few	TRBD2	TRBJ2-1	TGCGCCAGCAGCGGGGGACTAGACAACAATGAGCAGTTCTTC	CASSGGLDNNEQFF
TRBV12-5	.	.	TRBJ2-2	TGTGCTAGTGGTTTAGTATTTACAACTGCAGGGACCGGGGAGCTGTTTTTT	CASGLVFTTAGTGELFF
TRBV6-5	.	TRBD1	TRBJ2-7	TGTGCCAGCAGTTACTCGAGCAGGGGGCACGAGCAGTACTTC	CASSYSSRGHEQYF
TRBV7-8	many	.	TRBJ2-7	TGTGCCAGCAGCAAACTACAGGGTTCCTACGAGCAGTACTTC	CASSKLQGSYEQYF
TRBV5-6	.	.	TRBJ2-1	TGTGCCAGCAGCCCGGTTTCGGTGAATGAGCAGTTCTTC	CASSPVSVNEQFF
TRBV6-2/TRBV6-3	.	.	TRBJ2-7	TGTGCCAGCAGTTACGGACGGAATGTCTACGAGCAGTACTTC	CASSYGRNVYEQYF
TRBV7-9	few	.	TRBJ1-2	TGTGCCAGCAGCGGTGGGGCCTATGGCTACACCTTC	CASSGGAYGYTF
TRBV7-9	few	.	TRBJ2-7	TGTGCCAGCAGCTTAGTCGGGTGGTACGAGCAGTACTTC	CASSLVGWYEQYF
TRBV5-1	.	TRBD1	TRBJ2-1	TGCGCCAGCAGCTTGGGTGGGACAGGGGGAGAGTTCTTC	CASSLGGTGGEFF
TRBV6-5	few	TRBD1	TRBJ2-1	TGTGCCAGCAGGGGGACAGAGAGCTCCTACAATGAGCAGTTCTTC	CASRGTESSYNEQFF
TRBV7-2	.	.	TRBJ2-5	TGTGCCAGCAGCTTAGGTTTCATGAGCCAAGAGACCCAGTACTTC	CASSLGFMSQETQYF
TRBV5-1	few	.	TRBJ1-1	TGCGCCAGCAGCTTCAGACCCGGTGACTTGGACACTGAAGCTTTCTTT	CASSFRPGDLDTEAFF
TRBV6-2/TRBV6-3	few	TRBD1	TRBJ2-5	TGTGCCAGCAGTAAGGACAGGGATGAAGAGACCCAGTACTTC	CASSKDRDEETQYF
TRBV5-1	.	TRBD1	TRBJ1-1	TGCGCCAGCATGCCCCGAGGGGGCAACACTGAAGCTTTCTTT	CASMPRGGNTEAFF
TRBV15	.	TRBD1	TRBJ2-3	TGTGCCACCAGCAGGAGGTACCCGGGACAGGGGGCAATAGGAGATACGCAGTATTTT	CATSRRYPGQGAIGDTQYF
TRBV7-9	.	TRBD1	TRBJ1-3	TGTGCCAGCAGCTCGACAGGGGAAGTGTCTGGAAACACCATATATTTT	CASSSTGEVSGNTIYF